This T cell receptor beta chain was captured by sequencing in a study of T cell responses to AZD1222 COVID-19 vaccine. Method: immunoSEQ multiplex PCR; TCRdb's copy keeps in-frame clones and lacks some. Counted here are around 130,000 clones, roughly 90% occurring once; the ten biggest clones make up approximately 4.8%. The CDR3 sequence is 15 residues long. V was clipped by 6 bases and J by 1 base, with 16 bases between them. Germline V gene lookup returns CDR1 LNHDA and CDR2 SQIVND (reference sequence). The source material was peripheral blood, sampled on day 0 of AZD1222 vaccination. The TCR was taken from an adult in good health. The rearrangement links TRBV19 to TRBJ2-7; D not resolved. The CDR3 loop reads CASSAPLGKSYEQYF. The CDR3 DNA reads as TGTGCCAGTAGCGCCCCCCTCGGAAAGTCCTACGAGCAGTACTTC.